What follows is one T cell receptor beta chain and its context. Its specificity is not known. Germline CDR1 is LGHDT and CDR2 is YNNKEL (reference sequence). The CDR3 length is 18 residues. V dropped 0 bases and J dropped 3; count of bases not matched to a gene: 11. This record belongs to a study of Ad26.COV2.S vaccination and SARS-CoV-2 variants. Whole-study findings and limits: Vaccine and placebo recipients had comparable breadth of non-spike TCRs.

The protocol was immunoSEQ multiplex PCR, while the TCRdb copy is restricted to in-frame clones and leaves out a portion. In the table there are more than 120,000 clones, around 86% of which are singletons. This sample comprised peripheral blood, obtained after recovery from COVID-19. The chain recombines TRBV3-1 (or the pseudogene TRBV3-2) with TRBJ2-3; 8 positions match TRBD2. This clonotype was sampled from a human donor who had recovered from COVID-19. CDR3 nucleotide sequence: TGTGCCAGCAGCCAAGATAGGAGCGGGGGCATAGGGACAGATACGCAGTATTTT. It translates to CASSQDRSGGIGTDTQYF.